This T cell receptor beta chain is drawn from a study of liver allograft versus peripheral blood T cells. Overall study context: T cell receptor repertoires in transplanted livers were compared with those in recipients' peripheral blood.

The CDR3 covers 15 residues. V shed 1 base and J shed 5 bases, with 17 bases lying between them. CDR1 and CDR2 from the germline V gene are SQVTM and ANQGSEA. TCRdb re-derived calls from the reads in MiXCR, one entry per CDR3 protein. Among 4,500 to 5,500 distinct CDR3 sequences listed, 15% to 20% were seen once. The study's findings and limits: Reportedly, the T cell receptor repertoires present inside liver allografts differed from those in peripheral blood.

This clonotype is classed as medium-sized. What it recognizes is unknown. This chain uses TRBV29-1 with TRBJ1-1, with D tentatively TRBD1 (5 bases). This TCR was recovered from a human patient who had a liver transplant. Some T cells may originate from the graft donor. The CDR3 sequence: CSVEGLVGVGTEAFF. The CDR3 nucleotides read TGCAGCGTTGAAGGATTGGTGGGGGTTGGGACTGAAGCTTTCTTT.